These T cell receptor beta chains were read from a single sample in a study of T-cell reconstitution after alpha-beta-depleted transplantation in children. One entry per CDR3 protein results from TCRdb running MiXCR on the PCR reads. Among over 85,000 distinct CDR3 sequences listed, 10% were seen once. This specimen was PBMCs from the stem cell graft donor, taken from the stem cell graft. The receptors shown here come from a human donor who donated a stem cell graft to a child with acute lymphoblastic leukemia. The CDR3 runs from the conserved cysteine through the conserved F or W. The D gene is left open where the match is weak. Clone size is stated in some rows and not others, as once, few, many or a class when expanded.

V: TRBV5-5; D: NA; J: TRBJ1-4; size: many; CDR3: CASSLYEKLFF; DNA: TGTGCCAGCAGCTTGTATGAAAAACTGTTTTTT
V: TRBV29-1; D: NA; J: TRBJ1-4; size: many; CDR3: CSVGSGEKLFF; DNA: TGCAGCGTTGGGTCCGGTGAAAAACTGTTTTTT
V: TRBV15; D: NA; J: TRBJ1-1; size: many; CDR3: CATSRGEGGTEAFF; DNA: TGTGCCACCAGCAGAGGGGAGGGAGGCACTGAAGCTTTCTTT
V: TRBV6-5; D: TRBD2; J: TRBJ2-6; size: many; CDR3: CASSYSRDYPGANVLTF; DNA: TGTGCCAGCAGTTACTCCCGGGACTATCCTGGGGCCAACGTCCTGACTTTC
V: TRBV12-3/TRBV12-4; D: TRBD1; J: TRBJ2-2; size: many; CDR3: CASSPSWTGNTGELFF; DNA: TGTGCCAGCAGTCCCTCCTGGACAGGGAACACCGGGGAGCTGTTTTTT
V: TRBV3-1; D: NA; J: TRBJ2-2; size: many; CDR3: CASAPGINTGELFF; DNA: TGTGCCAGCGCCCCGGGAATAAACACCGGGGAGCTGTTTTTT
V: TRBV30; D: NA; J: TRBJ2-5; size: NA; CDR3: CAWIRQGSVETQYF; DNA: TGTGCCTGGATAAGGCAGGGGTCGGTGGAGACCCAGTACTTC
V: TRBV12-3/TRBV12-4; D: TRBD1; J: TRBJ1-6; size: many; CDR3: CASRGQGMKDSPLHF; DNA: TGTGCCAGCAGGGGACAGGGGATGAAGGATTCACCCCTCCACTTT
V: TRBV5-5; D: TRBD2; J: TRBJ2-1; size: many; CDR3: CASSLGGGTYNEQFF; DNA: TGTGCCAGCAGCTTGGGGGGGGGAACATACAATGAGCAGTTCTTC
V: TRBV20-1; D: TRBD1; J: TRBJ1-5; size: many; CDR3: CSARDRDRGPYSNQPQHF; DNA: TGCAGTGCTAGAGATCGGGACAGGGGGCCATATAGCAATCAGCCCCAGCATTTT
V: TRBV27; D: NA; J: TRBJ1-1; size: many; CDR3: CASRATVGTEAFF; DNA: TGTGCCAGCAGAGCAACTGTGGGTACTGAAGCTTTCTTT
V: TRBV9; D: TRBD2; J: TRBJ2-1; size: many; CDR3: CASSVGSSGGSYNEQFF; DNA: TGTGCCAGCAGCGTAGGATCTAGCGGGGGGTCCTACAATGAGCAGTTCTTC
V: TRBV12-3/TRBV12-4; D: NA; J: TRBJ1-5; size: many; CDR3: CASSFFQVDQPQHF; DNA: TGTGCCAGCAGTTTTTTTCAGGTGGATCAGCCCCAGCATTTT
V: TRBV5-1; D: TRBD2; J: TRBJ2-3; size: many; CDR3: CASSSRQRDTDTQYF; DNA: TGCGCCAGCAGCTCGCGTCAGCGGGACACAGATACGCAGTATTTT
V: TRBV7-8; D: TRBD2; J: TRBJ2-3; size: many; CDR3: CASSLESAGGQTQYF; DNA: TGTGCCAGCAGCTTAGAGTCAGCGGGAGGCCAGACGCAGTATTTT
V: TRBV12-3/TRBV12-4; D: NA; J: TRBJ2-5; size: many; CDR3: CASSLESTRETQYF; DNA: TGTGCCAGCAGTTTAGAGTCTACCCGAGAGACCCAGTACTTC